Presented here are 25 T cell receptor beta chains from one specimen sequenced in a study of shared clonotypes between healthy human individuals. Libraries were prepared by immunoSEQ multiplex PCR; TCRdb keeps only in-frame clonotypes and omits some of them. The sample holds over a million clones, roughly 96% seen once. The sample was naive CD4+ T cells sorted from blood. Subset here: CD45RA+ positively selected. The receptors originated from a man aged 25-40 years in good health.

The rearrangement joins TRBV6-1 to TRBJ2-7; 7 nucleotides align to TRBD1. The trim removed 6 bases at V and 4 bases at J, leaving 9 bases unmatched. Germline CDR1 MNHNS, CDR2 SASEGT. The CDR3 is 14 residues long. Here the CDR3 reads CASSGTSRGYEQYF. CDR3 coding DNA: TGTGCCAGCAGCGGTACCTCCAGGGGGTACGAGCAGTACTTC.

The chain has TRBV4-3 and TRBJ2-5, with a weak D call TRBD1 (6 bases). The germline gives CDR1 LGHNA, CDR2 YSLEER. The ends were cut back, 0 bases at V and 5 bases at J, with 13 bases in the middle. The CDR3 runs 15 residues. Here the CDR3 reads CASSQDMGAGETQYF. The DNA of the CDR3 is TGCGCCAGCAGCCAAGATATGGGGGCCGGGGAGACCCAGTACTTC.

The chain employs TRBV27 and TRBJ2-1, with 9 positions matching TRBD2. There are 16 residues in the CDR3. Germline V gives CDR1 MNHEY, CDR2 SMNVEV (reference sequence). With 4 bases clipped from V and 2 bases from J, the junction kept 6 bases outside the gene matches. Here the CDR3 DNA reads TGTGCCAGCAGTTCTAGACTAGCGGACACCTACAATGAGCAGTTCTTC. Translating it yields CASSSRLADTYNEQFF.

This chain joins TRBV10-3 and TRBJ1-5; a weak D match, TRBD1 (6 bases). V lost 2 bases and J lost 5, with 10 bases in between. CDR1 is ENHRY and CDR2 is SYGVKD in the germline V gene. This CDR3 has 14 residues. The CDR3 region is CAISETDSYQPQHF. The DNA for the CDR3 is TGTGCCATCAGTGAGACGGACAGTTATCAGCCCCAGCATTTT.

The V call is TRBV6-1, the J call TRBJ2-7; D perhaps matches TRBD1 (6 bases). The CDR3 runs to 15 residues. The ends were cut back, 3 bases at V and 0 bases at J, with 12 bases in the middle. Germline loops: CDR1 MNHNS, CDR2 SASEGT. The CDR3 region is CASSDLRTVSYEQYF. The CDR3 DNA reads as TGTGCCAGCAGTGACCTCAGGACAGTCTCCTACGAGCAGTACTTC.

V usage is TRBV19 and J usage is TRBJ2-2; 11 bases line up with TRBD2. The CDR3 sequence is 17 residues long. The trim removed 5 bases at V and 3 bases at J, leaving 8 bases unmatched. CDR1 LNHDA and CDR2 SQIVND come from the germline V gene (reference sequence). The CDR3 reads CASSLLSGRVYTGELFF. The CDR3 DNA follows: TGTGCCAGTAGTCTGCTTAGCGGGAGGGTTTACACCGGGGAGCTGTTTTTT.

The rearrangement joins TRBV9 to TRBJ2-1; D is perhaps TRBD2 (6 bases). The CDR3 totals 15 residues. The germline V gene encodes CDR1 SGDLS and CDR2 YYNGEE. The germline V and J ends were trimmed by 4 bases and 4 bases, with 15 bases remaining between them. CDR3 sequence (DNA): TGTGCCAGCAGCCTTGGGGTAGCGGAGTACAATGAGCAGTTCTTC. Protein sequence: CASSLGVAEYNEQFF.

In this sample, this clone turned up once. V is TRBV11-3 and J is TRBJ2-2; TRBD1 matches 8 bases. From germline, CDR1 is SGHNT and CDR2 YENEEA. The CDR3 has 16 residues. V dropped 5 bases and J dropped 1; count of bases not matched to a gene: 6. As DNA, the CDR3 is TGTGCCAGCAGCCGCAGGGGACAGGTGAACACCGGGGAGCTGTTTTTT. Translating gives CASSRRGQVNTGELFF.

The chain carries TRBV5-8 and TRBJ1-5, with 11 positions matching TRBD1. Germline trimming cut 2 bases from V and 4 bases from J; bases unmatched to any gene: 8. The germline gives CDR1 SGHTS, CDR2 YDEGEE. This CDR3 is built from 17 residues. The CDR3 protein is CASSFGQGARWNQPQHF. CDR3 sequence (DNA): TGTGCCAGCAGCTTCGGACAGGGGGCGCGATGGAATCAGCCCCAGCATTTT. Looking up the rest from reference TRBV5-8 and TRBJ1-5 gives the full variable domain: EAGVTQSPTHLIKTRGQQATLRCSPISGHTSVYWYQQALGLGLQFLLWYDEGEERNRGNFPPRFSGRQFPNYSSELNVNALELEDSALYLCASSFGQGARWNQPQHFGDGTRLSIL.

About this clone: Different DNA sequences within this sample yield the same CDR3. The chain joins TRBV5-1 to TRBJ2-2, with a possible D match to TRBD2 (5 bases). Per the germline V gene, CDR1 is SGHRS and CDR2 is YFSETQ. V was cut by 0 bases and J by 8 bases, with 11 bases left in between. The CDR3 totals 14 residues. The chain's CDR3 is CASSLDPGSGELFF. For the CDR3, the DNA is TGCGCCAGCAGCTTGGACCCGGGGTCTGGGGAGCTGTTTTTT.

The V gene is TRBV9, the J gene TRBJ2-3; weak D call: TRBD2 (6 bases). V was pared by 4 bases and J by 2 bases, with 14 bases between. The CDR3 runs to 15 residues. Per the germline V gene, CDR1 is SGDLS and CDR2 is YYNGEE. CDR3 in amino acids: CASSQASGLTDTQYF. The CDR3 DNA reads as TGTGCCAGCAGCCAAGCGTCGGGACTCACAGATACGCAGTATTTT.

The V gene is TRBV2, the J gene TRBJ2-7; D may match TRBD1 or TRBD2 (5 bases each). Germline lookup yields CDR1 SNHLY and CDR2 FYNNEI. The CDR3 has 16 amino acids. The V end was cut by 1 base, the J end by 0 bases, with 13 bases between. CDR3 protein: CASSEEATGLSYEQYF. CDR3 coding DNA: TGTGCCAGCAGTGAAGAGGCTACAGGACTCTCCTACGAGCAGTACTTC.

The V gene is TRBV28, the J gene TRBJ2-1; 7 nucleotides align to TRBD1. CDR3 size: 15 residues. Trimming cost V 5 bases and J 7 bases; bases outside gene matches: 11. Germline V gives CDR1 MDHEN, CDR2 SYDVKM. The CDR3 DNA reads as TGTGCCAGCAGTCTAGGACAGGTCCACTTTAATGAGCAGTTCTTC. It is translated as CASSLGQVHFNEQFF. Together with reference TRBV28 and TRBJ2-1, the CDR3 gives the full variable domain: DVKVTQSSRYLVKRTGEKVFLECVQDMDHENMFWYRQDPGLGLRLIYFSYDVKMKEKGDIPEGYSVSREKKERFSLILESASTNQTSMYLCASSLGQVHFNEQFFGPGTRLTVL.

Concerning this clone itself: Other DNA sequences of this sample code for an identical CDR3. The chain uses TRBV5-1 and TRBJ2-1; D is unresolved. V was pared by 0 bases and J by 3 bases, with 7 bases between. This CDR3 comprises 14 residues. Germline V gives CDR1 SGHRS, CDR2 YFSETQ. As DNA, the CDR3 is TGCGCCAGCAGCTTGGTTCCCGACTACAATGAGCAGTTCTTC. Translation: CASSLVPDYNEQFF.

This rearrangement joins TRBV5-4 to TRBJ2-2; weak D call: TRBD2 (6 bases). The CDR3 spans 16 residues. The V gene lost 4 bases and the J gene lost 2 bases, with 15 bases spanning the gap. Germline CDR1 and CDR2: SGHNT and YYREEE (reference sequence). The CDR3 is CASSHGLQSNTGELFF. The CDR3 DNA is TGTGCCAGCAGCCACGGACTACAGAGTAACACCGGGGAGCTGTTTTTT.

This chain connects TRBV5-1 to TRBJ2-7; 8 nucleotides agree with TRBD2. Germline trimming cut 2 bases from V and 12 bases from J; bases unmatched to any gene: 16. The CDR3 covers 15 residues. Germline loops: CDR1 SGHRS, CDR2 YFSETQ. CDR3 region: CASSFDLGLADLLYF. As DNA, the CDR3 is TGCGCCAGCAGCTTCGACTTAGGACTAGCTGACCTCTTGTACTTC. The entire variable domain, with the rest obtained from reference TRBV5-1 and TRBJ2-7, is as follows: KAGVTQTPRYLIKTRGQQVTLSCSPISGHRSVSWYQQTPGQGLQFLFEYFSETQRNKGNFPGRFSGRQFSNSRSEMNVSTLELGDSALYLCASSFDLGLADLLYFGPGTRLTVT.

This clone was found once. Other DNA sequences in this sample translate to the same CDR3. The gene calls are TRBV10-1 and TRBJ1-5; D remains ambiguous. The CDR3 spans 12 residues. CDR1 is WNHNN and CDR2 is SYGVQD in the germline V gene (reference sequence). The V gene lost 0 bases and the J gene lost 6 bases, with 3 bases spanning the gap. CDR3 nucleotides: TGCGCCAGCAGTGAGTCTTCTCAGCCCCAGCATTTT. Translated, it gives CASSESSQPQHF.

Only one count was recorded for this clone. The chain links TRBV15 to TRBJ2-1; D might be TRBD1 (6 bases). The CDR3 length is 20 residues. V was clipped by 0 bases and J by 1 base, with 22 bases between them. In germline, CDR1 is LNHNV, CDR2 YYDKDF (reference sequence). In DNA form, the CDR3 reads TGTGCCACCAGCAGAGATGGCACTCCACACCGAGGGGGTTCCTACAATGAGCAGTTCTTC. Protein: CATSRDGTPHRGGSYNEQFF.

The J gene is TRBJ2-3, the V gene TRBV28; 11 bases are a match to TRBD2. Germline values: CDR1 MDHEN, CDR2 SYDVKM. The CDR3 has 17 residues. Germline trimming cut 2 bases from V and 1 base from J; bases unmatched to any gene: 5. For the CDR3, the DNA is TGTGCCAGCAGTTTACCACTAGCGGGAGACGGCACAGATACGCAGTATTTT. It specifies CASSLPLAGDGTDTQYF.

This chain uses TRBV5-4 with TRBJ2-7; maybe TRBD2 (6 bases). The germline V gene has CDR1 SGHNT and CDR2 YYREEE (reference sequence). Trimming removed 4 bases from V and 1 base from J, with 12 bases in between. This CDR3 comprises 14 residues. The CDR3 region is CASSHPGASYEQYF. The CDR3 nucleotides are TGTGCCAGCAGCCATCCGGGAGCGTCCTACGAGCAGTACTTC.

The chain combines TRBV7-2 with TRBJ2-7; D is unresolved. Trimming shortened V by 0 bases and J by 0 bases, and 9 bases separated the two germline ends. The CDR3 loop spans 15 amino acids. CDR1 and CDR2 from the germline V gene are SGHTA and FQGNSA. DNA for the CDR3: TGTGCCAGCAGCTTAGCGTGGTCTAGCTCCTACGAGCAGTACTTC. Translated: CASSLAWSSSYEQYF.

The CDR3: CASSFQGQGTADTQYF. Here the CDR3 DNA reads TGTGCCAGCAGCTTCCAGGGTCAGGGGACCGCAGATACGCAGTATTTT. The chain is built from TRBV7-8 and TRBJ2-3, with D maybe TRBD1 (6 bases). Trimming pared 3 bases from V and 4 bases from J, leaving 17 bases between. In germline, CDR1 is SGHVS, CDR2 FQNEAQ. CDR3 length equals 16 residues.

The gene calls are TRBV13 and TRBJ1-1; D remains ambiguous. From germline, CDR1 is PRHDT and CDR2 FYEKMQ (reference sequence). Trimming pared 3 bases from V and 1 base from J, leaving 15 bases between. This CDR3 spans 16 amino acids. CDR3 nucleotides: TGTGCCAGCAGCTTTTCCACAGCACTACCGAACACTGAAGCTTTCTTT. It yields the protein CASSFSTALPNTEAFF. The full variable domain, in which reference TRBV13 and TRBJ1-1 provide the parts outside the CDR3, is AAGVIQSPRHLIKEKRETATLKCYPIPRHDTVYWYQQGPGQDPQFLISFYEKMQSDKGSIPDRFSAQQFSDYHSELNMSSLELGDSALYFCASSFSTALPNTEAFFGQGTRLTVV.

The V gene is TRBV27, the J gene TRBJ1-5; D is unresolved. This CDR3 spans 13 amino acids. The germline gives CDR1 MNHEY, CDR2 SMNVEV (reference sequence). For the CDR3, the DNA is TGTGCAAACAACAGCCGCCGAACCCAGCCCCAGCATTTT. Its protein is CANNSRRTQPQHF.

V is TRBV7-2 and J is TRBJ2-7; 8 positions match TRBD1. The CDR3 runs 14 residues. The ends lost 2 bases at V and 6 bases at J; junction bases unmatched: 6. Germline V gene data show CDR1 as SGHTA and CDR2 as FQGNSA. The CDR3 bases are TGTGCCAGCAGCTTAACTGGGACAGGTCGCGAGCAGTACTTC. This codes for CASSLTGTGREQYF. Together with reference TRBV7-2 and TRBJ2-7, the CDR3 gives the full variable domain: GAGVSQSPSNKVTEKGKDVELRCDPISGHTALYWYRQSLGQGLEFLIYFQGNSAPDKSGLPSDRFSAERTGGSVSTLTIQRTQQEDSAVYLCASSLTGTGREQYFGPGTRLTVT.